This is a list of T cell receptor beta chains from one sample in a study of T cells in Graves' hyperthyroidism and ophthalmopathy. TCRdb passed the multiplex PCR reads through MiXCR, listing each CDR3 protein once. This table has some 350,000 distinct CDR3 sequences, approximately 14% appearing once. Sequenced: blood. These receptor sequences come from a woman between 40 and 55 years old with Graves' ophthalmopathy. Each CDR3 is given with its conserved first and last residue. A D gene is named only where the DNA matches it firmly. Clone size is stated in some rows and not others, as once, few, many or a class when expanded.

J | D | size | V | DNA | CDR3
TRBJ2-1 | TRBD2 | many | TRBV28 | TGTGCCAGCACCGCCAGGCGGGAGGGCCGCAATGAGCAGTTCTTC | CASTARREGRNEQFF
TRBJ2-1 | - | - | TRBV10-3 | TGTGCCATCAGTGAGTCGGCCGCAGGGCGGAATGAGCAGTTCTTC | CAISESAAGRNEQFF
TRBJ2-5 | - | many | TRBV6-1 | TGTGCCAGCAGTCTAATGGAGGGTATGGGTTTAGAGACCCAGTACTTC | CASSLMEGMGLETQYF
TRBJ2-7 | - | many | TRBV7-2 | TGTGCCAGCAGCTTAAGGGATGCAGGCCGGGGCTACGAGCAGTACTTC | CASSLRDAGRGYEQYF
TRBJ2-1 | TRBD2 | few | TRBV7-9 | TGTGCCAGCAGCCTAACTAGCGGGGGGTATTGGGATGAGCAGTTCTTC | CASSLTSGGYWDEQFF
TRBJ1-1 | - | many | TRBV29-1 | TGCAGCGTTACCGCCGGACAGAACACTGAAGCTTTCTTT | CSVTAGQNTEAFF
TRBJ1-1 | - | many | TRBV29-1 | TGCAGCGTTGTGGGCGGACTTGGGGACACTGAAGCTTTCTTT | CSVVGGLGDTEAFF
TRBJ2-3 | TRBD2 | - | TRBV19 | TGTGCCAGTAGTGTGCTACCGGGACTAGCGCGGGGGCGGACAGATACGCAGTATTTT | CASSVLPGLARGRTDTQYF
TRBJ2-1 | - | - | TRBV29-1 | TGCAGCGTTAAAGATAGGACAGTAAGTGAGCAGTTCTTC | CSVKDRTVSEQFF
TRBJ2-1 | TRBD2 | many | TRBV28 | TGTGCCAGCAGTTTCGGGGGAGGGTTGGGCAATGAGCAGTTCTTC | CASSFGGGLGNEQFF